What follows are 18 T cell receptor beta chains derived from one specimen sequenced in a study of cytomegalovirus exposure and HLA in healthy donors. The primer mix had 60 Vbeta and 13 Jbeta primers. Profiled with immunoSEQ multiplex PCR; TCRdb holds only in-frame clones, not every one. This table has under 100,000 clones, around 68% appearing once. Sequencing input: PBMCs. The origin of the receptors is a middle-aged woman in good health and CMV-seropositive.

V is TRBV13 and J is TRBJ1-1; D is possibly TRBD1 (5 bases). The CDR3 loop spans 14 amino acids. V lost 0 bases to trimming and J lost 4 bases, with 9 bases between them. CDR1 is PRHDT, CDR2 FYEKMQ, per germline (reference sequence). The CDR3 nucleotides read TGTGCCAGCAGCTTAGGGGATAGGGGCACTGAAGCTTTCTTT. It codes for CASSLGDRGTEAFF.

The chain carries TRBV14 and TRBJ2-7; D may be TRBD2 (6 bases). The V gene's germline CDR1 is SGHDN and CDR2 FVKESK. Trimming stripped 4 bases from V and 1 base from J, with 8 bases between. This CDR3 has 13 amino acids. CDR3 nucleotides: TGTGCCAGCAGCCGGGACTGGTCCTACGAGCAGTACTTC. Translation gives CASSRDWSYEQYF.

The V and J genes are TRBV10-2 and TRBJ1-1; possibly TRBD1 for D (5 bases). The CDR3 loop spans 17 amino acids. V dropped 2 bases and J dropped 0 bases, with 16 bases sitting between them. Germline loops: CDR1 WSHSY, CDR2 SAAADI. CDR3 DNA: TGCGCCAGCAGTGAGCAAGCCGGGGGGACCCTGAACACTGAAGCTTTCTTT. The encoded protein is CASSEQAGGTLNTEAFF.

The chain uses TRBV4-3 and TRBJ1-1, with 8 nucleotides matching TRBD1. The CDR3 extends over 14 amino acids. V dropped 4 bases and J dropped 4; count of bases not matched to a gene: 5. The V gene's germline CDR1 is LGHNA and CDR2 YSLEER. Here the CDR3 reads CASSRTGPGTEAFF. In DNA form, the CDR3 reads TGCGCCAGCAGCCGGACAGGGCCGGGCACTGAAGCTTTCTTT.

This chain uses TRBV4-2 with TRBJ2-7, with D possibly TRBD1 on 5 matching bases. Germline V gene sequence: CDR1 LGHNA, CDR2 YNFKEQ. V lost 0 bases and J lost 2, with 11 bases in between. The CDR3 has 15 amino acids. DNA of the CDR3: TGTGCCAGCAGCCAAGATTTACAGGTTACCTACGAGCAGTACTTC. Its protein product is CASSQDLQVTYEQYF.

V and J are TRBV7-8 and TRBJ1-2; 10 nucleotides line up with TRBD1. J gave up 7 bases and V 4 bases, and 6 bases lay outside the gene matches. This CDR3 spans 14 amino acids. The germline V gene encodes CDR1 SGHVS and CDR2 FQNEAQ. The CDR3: CASSSGTGVGGYTF. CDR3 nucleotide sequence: TGTGCCAGCAGCTCCGGGACAGGGGTCGGTGGCTACACCTTC.

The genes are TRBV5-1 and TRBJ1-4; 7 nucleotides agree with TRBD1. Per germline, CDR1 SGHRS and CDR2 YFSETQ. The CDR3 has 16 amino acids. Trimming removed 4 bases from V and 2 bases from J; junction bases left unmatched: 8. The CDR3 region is CASSIGTDVTNEKLFF. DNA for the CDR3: TGCGCCAGCAGCATCGGGACAGATGTGACTAATGAAAAACTGTTTTTT.

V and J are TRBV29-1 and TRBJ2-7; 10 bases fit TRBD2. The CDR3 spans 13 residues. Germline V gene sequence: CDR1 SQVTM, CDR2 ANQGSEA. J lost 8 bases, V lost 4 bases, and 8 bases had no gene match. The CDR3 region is CSVVSLAGEQQYF. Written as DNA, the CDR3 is TGCAGCGTTGTGAGCCTAGCGGGGGAGCAGCAGTACTTC.

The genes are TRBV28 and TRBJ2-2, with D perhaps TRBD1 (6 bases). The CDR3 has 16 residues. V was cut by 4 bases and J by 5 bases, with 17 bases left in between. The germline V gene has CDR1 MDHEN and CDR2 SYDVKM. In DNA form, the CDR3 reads TGTGCCAGCAGTTCTTCTGTGGGGGCCCGGACCGGGGAGCTGTTTTTT. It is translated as CASSSSVGARTGELFF.

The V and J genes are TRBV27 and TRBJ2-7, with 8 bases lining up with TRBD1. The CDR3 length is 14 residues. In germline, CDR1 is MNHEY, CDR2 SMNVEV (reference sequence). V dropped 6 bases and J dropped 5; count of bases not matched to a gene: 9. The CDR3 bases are TGTGCCAGCAGCCGAGGGACAGGACCCCACGAGCAGTACTTC. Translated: CASSRGTGPHEQYF.

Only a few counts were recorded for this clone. CDR3 DNA sequence: TGCAGTGCCTTAGACAGAGTAGAAGCTTTCTTT. It codes for CSALDRVEAFF. The V and J genes are TRBV20-1 and TRBJ1-1; D may be TRBD1 (5 bases). V dropped 6 bases and J dropped 8 bases, with 13 bases sitting between them. The germline V gene has CDR1 DFQATT and CDR2 SNEGSKA (reference sequence). The length of the CDR3 is 11 residues.

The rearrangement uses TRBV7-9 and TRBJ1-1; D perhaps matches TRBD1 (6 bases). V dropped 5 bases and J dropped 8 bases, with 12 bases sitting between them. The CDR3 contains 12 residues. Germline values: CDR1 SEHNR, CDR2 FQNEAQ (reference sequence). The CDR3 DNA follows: TGTGCCAGCAGCCCAAGCCAGGGGGAAGCTTTCTTT. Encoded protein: CASSPSQGEAFF.

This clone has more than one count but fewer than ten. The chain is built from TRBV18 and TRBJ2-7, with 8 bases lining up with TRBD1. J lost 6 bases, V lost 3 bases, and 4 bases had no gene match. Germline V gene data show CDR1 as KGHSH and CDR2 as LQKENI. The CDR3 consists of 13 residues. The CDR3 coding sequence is TGTGCCAGCTCACCCAACGACAGGGGCGAGCAGTACTTC. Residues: CASSPNDRGEQYF.

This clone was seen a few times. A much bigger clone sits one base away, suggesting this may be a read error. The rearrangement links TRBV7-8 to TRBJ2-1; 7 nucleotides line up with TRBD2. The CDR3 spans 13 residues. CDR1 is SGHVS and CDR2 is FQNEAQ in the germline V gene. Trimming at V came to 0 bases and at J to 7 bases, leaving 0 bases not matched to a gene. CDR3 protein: CASSLAGGNEQFF. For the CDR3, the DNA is TGTGCCAGCAGCTTAGCGGGAGGGAATGAGCAGTTCTTC.

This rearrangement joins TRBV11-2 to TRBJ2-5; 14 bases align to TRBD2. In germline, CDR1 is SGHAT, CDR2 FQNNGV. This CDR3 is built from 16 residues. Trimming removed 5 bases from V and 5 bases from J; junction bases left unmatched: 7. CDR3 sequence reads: CASSLRLAGGRETQYF. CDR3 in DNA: TGTGCCAGCAGCCTTCGACTAGCGGGAGGGCGGGAGACCCAGTACTTC. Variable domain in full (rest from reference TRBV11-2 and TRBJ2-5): EAGVAQSPRYKIIEKRQSVAFWCNPISGHATLYWYQQILGQGPKLLIQFQNNGVVDDSQLPKDRFSAERLKGVDSTLKIQPAKLEDSAVYLCASSLRLAGGRETQYFGPGTRLLVL.

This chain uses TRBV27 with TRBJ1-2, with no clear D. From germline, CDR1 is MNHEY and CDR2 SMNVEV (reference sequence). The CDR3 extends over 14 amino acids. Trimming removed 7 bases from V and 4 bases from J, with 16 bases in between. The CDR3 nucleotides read TGTGCCAGCAATCCTTCTCCCGGGTCCTATGGCTACACCTTC. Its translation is CASNPSPGSYGYTF.

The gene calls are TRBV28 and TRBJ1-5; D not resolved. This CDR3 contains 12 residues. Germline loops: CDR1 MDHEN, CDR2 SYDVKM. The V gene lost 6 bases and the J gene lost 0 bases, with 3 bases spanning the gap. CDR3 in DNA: TGTGCCAGCAGCCGTAGCAATCAGCCCCAGCATTTT. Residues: CASSRSNQPQHF. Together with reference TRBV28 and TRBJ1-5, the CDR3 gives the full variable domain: DVKVTQSSRYLVKRTGEKVFLECVQDMDHENMFWYRQDPGLGLRLIYFSYDVKMKEKGDIPEGYSVSREKKERFSLILESASTNQTSMYLCASSRSNQPQHFGDGTRLSIL.

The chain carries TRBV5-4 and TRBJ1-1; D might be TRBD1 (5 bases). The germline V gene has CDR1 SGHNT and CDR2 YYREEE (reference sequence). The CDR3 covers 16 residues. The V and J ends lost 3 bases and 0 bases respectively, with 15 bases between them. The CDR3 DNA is TGTGCCAGCAGCTCGGGGGGGAGTTTCCTGAACACTGAAGCTTTCTTT. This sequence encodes CASSSGGSFLNTEAFF. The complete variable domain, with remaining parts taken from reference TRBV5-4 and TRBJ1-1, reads ETGVTQSPTHLIKTRGQQVTLRCSSQSGHNTVSWYQQALGQGPQFIFQYYREEENGRGNFPPRFSGLQFPNYSSELNVNALELDDSALYLCASSSGGSFLNTEAFFGQGTRLTVV.